A selection of T cell receptor beta chains follows, all from one sample in a study of blood T cells in healthy people across ages. Using its own MiXCR run on the 5' RACE reads, TCRdb lists one record per CDR3 protein. The table shows some 800,000 distinct CDR3 sequences, with 20% to 25% occurring only once. This sample also belongs to another study, concerning T cells of mothers and their children.

The sequenced material came from blood. Receptor source: a boy younger than 18 in good health. Both conserved end residues are part of each CDR3. Size values are once, few and many counts, or a class for expanded clones, and some rows have none.

.	TRBV28	TRBJ1-1	CASTVEYRVSYTEAFF
once	TRBV5-5	.	CASSLTALDHEQYF
few	TRBV20-1	TRBJ2-7	CSTGPEVYEQYF
.	TRBV29-1	TRBJ1-4	CSAPGQGAEKLFF
.	TRBV28	.	CASSPPSGLALNEQFF
few	TRBV6-1	TRBJ2-7	CASSKNTLTAQGGTYEQYF
few	TRBV12-3/TRBV12-4	TRBJ2-1	CASSFTSGAQHEQFF
.	TRBV29-1	TRBJ1-4	CSVEGVQGDVEKLFF
.	TRBV28	.	CASLGLAGGEQFF
few	TRBV5-1	TRBJ2-3	CASSSPRTSGVITDTQYF
few	TRBV3-1	TRBJ2-5	CASSQRTGANLQETQYF
.	TRBV15	TRBJ1-2	CATSRSDRDYGYTF
few	TRBV21-1	TRBJ2-5	CASSKDDGIGETQYF
.	TRBV29-1	.	CSVSAGDEQYF
few	TRBV29-1	TRBJ2-4	CSGEDRRNKNIQYF
many	TRBV28	TRBJ2-3	CASSLPSGGTDTQYF
few	TRBV20-1	TRBJ2-1	CSAPLPTSGINEQFF
.	TRBV6-1	TRBJ2-5	CASSPGEGSVETQHF
.	TRBV4-2	TRBJ2-7	CASSQVSAGASYEQYF
.	TRBV20-1	TRBJ2-7	CSARDPRTGDSYEQYF
few	TRBV10-3	TRBJ2-5	CAISRGQETQYF
few	TRBV7-9	TRBJ2-5	CASSNGQGETQYF
many	TRBV2	TRBJ2-3	CASSALGTDTQYF
few	TRBV5-6	TRBJ2-1	CASSVGLAGGVEQFF
.	TRBV7-8	TRBJ1-4	CASSLNPGGGLEKLFF
few	TRBV27	TRBJ1-2	CASSFLGTVESNYGYTF
.	TRBV6-1	TRBJ2-3	CASSVYTSGVSDTQYF
once	TRBV20-1	TRBJ2-3	CSARETSGSDTQYF
few	TRBV13	TRBJ1-1	CASSLVGVGPIPDTEAFF
.	TRBV20-1	TRBJ2-2	CSARDASKTPGELFF
few	TRBV27	.	CASSTISYNEQFF
.	TRBV2	TRBJ2-5	CASSERLAGIQETQYF